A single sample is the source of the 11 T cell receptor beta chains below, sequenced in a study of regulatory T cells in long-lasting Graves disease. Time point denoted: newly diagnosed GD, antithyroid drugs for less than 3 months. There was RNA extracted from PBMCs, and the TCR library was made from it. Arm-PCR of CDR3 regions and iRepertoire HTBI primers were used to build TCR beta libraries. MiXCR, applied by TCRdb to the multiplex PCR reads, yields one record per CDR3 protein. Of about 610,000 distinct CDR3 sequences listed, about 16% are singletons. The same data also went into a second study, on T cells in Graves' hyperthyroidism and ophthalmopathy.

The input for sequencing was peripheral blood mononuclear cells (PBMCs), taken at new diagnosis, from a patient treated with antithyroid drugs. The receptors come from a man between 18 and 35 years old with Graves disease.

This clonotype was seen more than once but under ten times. CDR3 sequence (DNA): TGTGCCAGCAGTTCTCATACTCCCGTCGGACTAGACGACAATGAGCAGTTCTTC. Translating gives CASSSHTPVGLDDNEQFF. The chain uses TRBV27 and TRBJ2-1; 7 nucleotides match TRBD2. Trimming removed 4 bases from V and 5 bases from J; junction bases left unmatched: 17. The CDR3 has 18 amino acids. CDR1 is MNHEY, CDR2 SMNVEV, per germline (reference sequence).

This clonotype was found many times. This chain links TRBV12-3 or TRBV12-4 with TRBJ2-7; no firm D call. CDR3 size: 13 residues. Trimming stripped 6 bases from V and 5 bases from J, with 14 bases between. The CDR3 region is CASSPVTPNEQYF. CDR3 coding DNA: TGTGCCAGCAGCCCTGTAACCCCAAACGAGCAGTACTTC.

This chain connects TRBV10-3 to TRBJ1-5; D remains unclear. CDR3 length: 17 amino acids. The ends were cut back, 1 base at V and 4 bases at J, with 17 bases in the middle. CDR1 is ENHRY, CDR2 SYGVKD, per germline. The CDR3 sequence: CAISEWRYLEGNQPQHF. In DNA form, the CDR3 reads TGTGCCATCAGTGAGTGGCGGTATCTTGAGGGAAATCAGCCCCAGCATTTT.

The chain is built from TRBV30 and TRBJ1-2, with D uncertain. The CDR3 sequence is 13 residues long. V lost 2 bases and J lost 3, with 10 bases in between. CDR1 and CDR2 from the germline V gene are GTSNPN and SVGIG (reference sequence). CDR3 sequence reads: CAWSKRWDYGYTF. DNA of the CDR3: TGTGCCTGGAGTAAAAGATGGGACTATGGCTACACCTTC.

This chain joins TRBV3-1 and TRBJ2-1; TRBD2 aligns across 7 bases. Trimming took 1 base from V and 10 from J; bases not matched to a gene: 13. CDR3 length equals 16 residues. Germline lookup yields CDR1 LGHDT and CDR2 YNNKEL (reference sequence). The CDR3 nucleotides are TGTGCCAGCAGCCAAGGAAGCCTGGGAGGGCCACTAGAGCAGTTCTTC. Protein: CASSQGSLGGPLEQFF.

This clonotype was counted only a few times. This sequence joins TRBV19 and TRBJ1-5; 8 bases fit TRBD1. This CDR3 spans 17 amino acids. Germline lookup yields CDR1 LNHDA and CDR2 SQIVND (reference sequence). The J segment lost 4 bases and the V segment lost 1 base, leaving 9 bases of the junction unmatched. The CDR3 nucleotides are TGTGCCAGTAGTATAGGGGACAGGTTTTCTGGGAATCAGCCCCAGCATTTT. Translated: CASSIGDRFSGNQPQHF.

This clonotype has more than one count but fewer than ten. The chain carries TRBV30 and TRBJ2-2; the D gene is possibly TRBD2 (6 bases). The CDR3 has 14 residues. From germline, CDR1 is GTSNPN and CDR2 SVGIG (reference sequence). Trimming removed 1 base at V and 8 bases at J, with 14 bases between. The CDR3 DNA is TGTGCCTGGAGTGACGGTCCCGGGGGTGGGGAGCTGTTTTTT. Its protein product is CAWSDGPGGGELFF.

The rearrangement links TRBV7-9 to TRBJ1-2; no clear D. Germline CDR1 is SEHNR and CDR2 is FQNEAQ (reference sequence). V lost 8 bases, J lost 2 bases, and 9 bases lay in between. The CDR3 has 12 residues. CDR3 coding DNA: TGTGCCAGCGCGGCACAGAACTATGGCTACACCTTC. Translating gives CASAAQNYGYTF.

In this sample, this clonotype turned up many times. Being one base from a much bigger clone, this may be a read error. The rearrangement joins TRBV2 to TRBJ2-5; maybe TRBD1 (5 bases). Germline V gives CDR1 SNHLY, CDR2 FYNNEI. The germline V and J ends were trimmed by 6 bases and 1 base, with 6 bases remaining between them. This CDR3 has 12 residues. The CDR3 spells CASRGVQETQYF. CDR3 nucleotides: TGTGCCAGCAGAGGGGTCCAAGAGACCCAGTACTTC.

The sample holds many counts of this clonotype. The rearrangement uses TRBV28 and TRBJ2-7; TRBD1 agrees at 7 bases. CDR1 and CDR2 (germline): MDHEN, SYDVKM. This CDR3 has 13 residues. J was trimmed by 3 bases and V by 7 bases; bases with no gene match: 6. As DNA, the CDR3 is TGTGCCAGCACCTCCGGGACAGACTACGAGCAGTACTTC. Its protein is CASTSGTDYEQYF.

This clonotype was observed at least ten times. The CDR3 here is CASRRGGGEKLFF. The CDR3 DNA sequence: TGTGCCAGCAGGAGGGGAGGCGGTGAAAAACTGTTTTTT. The chain links TRBV2 to TRBJ1-4; D might be TRBD1 (5 bases). V lost 6 bases, J lost 7 bases, and 12 bases lay in between. The CDR3 has 13 residues. Germline V gene sequence: CDR1 SNHLY, CDR2 FYNNEI.